The next 3 T cell receptor beta chains were all read from a single sample in a study of Ad26.COV2.S vaccination and SARS-CoV-2 variants. Assay used: immunoSEQ multiplex PCR; TCRdb lists only in-frame clones, some missing. The sample yields over 130,000 clones, 86% seen once. Sequenced material: peripheral blood, taken after recovery from COVID-19. Receptor source: a human donor who had recovered from COVID-19.

V is TRBV19 and J is TRBJ1-2; a weak D match, TRBD1 (5 bases). Germline CDR1 reads LNHDA; CDR2 reads SQIVND (reference sequence). The CDR3 totals 13 residues. The ends were cut back, 9 bases at V and 2 bases at J, with 13 bases in the middle. The CDR3 here is CASQVGENYGYTF. Written as DNA, the CDR3 is TGTGCCAGCCAGGTGGGGGAGAACTATGGCTACACCTTC.

The chain uses TRBV7-9 and TRBJ1-5; 8 nucleotides line up with TRBD1. In germline, CDR1 is SEHNR, CDR2 FQNEAQ (reference sequence). The junction had 3 bases not matched to a gene; V was cut back by 4 bases and J by 1 base. This CDR3 has 15 amino acids. The CDR3 protein is CASSSQGASNQPQHF. DNA of the CDR3: TGTGCCAGCAGCTCGCAGGGGGCGAGCAATCAGCCCCAGCATTTT.

The rearrangement links TRBV5-1 to TRBJ2-2; no reliable D call. This CDR3 spans 13 amino acids. Trimming removed 4 bases at V and 7 bases at J, with 11 bases between. Germline CDR1 is SGHRS and CDR2 is YFSETQ. CDR3 sequence: CASSPRSDGELFF. CDR3 nucleotide sequence: TGCGCCAGCAGCCCCCGGTCTGACGGGGAGCTGTTTTTT.